Listed below are T cell receptor beta chains from one sample, sequenced in a study of early T cells in non-severe SARS-CoV-2 infection. TCRdb ran MiXCR on the 5' RACE reads and lists one entry per CDR3 protein. The data contain just under 60,000 distinct CDR3 sequences, around 8.9% of them singletons. The sequenced material came from whole blood. The receptors stem from an adult who was a healthcare worker with PCR-confirmed SARS-CoV-2 infection or an uninfected control (not recorded which). Both conserved end residues are part of each CDR3. The D gene is left open where the match is weak. Expanded clones are given a class, and other clones once, few, many or no size at all.

>TRBV4-1|many|TRBJ2-1|TRBD2
TGCGCCAGCAGCCCAAAGAGCGGGAGGTTCAGCTCCTACAATGAGCAGTTCTTC
CASSPKSGRFSSYNEQFF
>TRBV9|many|TRBJ2-1|-
TGTGCCAGCAGCGCCCCTGGCCTAGCGAGGGAGCAGTTCTTC
CASSAPGLAREQFF
>TRBV28|many|TRBJ1-5|-
TGTGCCAGCAGTTTCGGGTTTCAGCCCCAGCATTTT
CASSFGFQPQHF
>TRBV6-1|many|TRBJ2-3|-
TGTGCCAGCAGAAGGTTAGCAAGCACAGATACGCAGTATTTT
CASRRLASTDTQYF
>TRBV29-1|many|TRBJ1-2|-
TGCAGCGTTGCAGGGGACGATCACTATGGCTACACCTTC
CSVAGDDHYGYTF
>TRBV9|-|TRBJ2-7|-
TGTGCCAGCAGCGTCACCATCGGACAGTACTACGAGCAGTACTTC
CASSVTIGQYYEQYF
>TRBV7-2|few|TRBJ2-7|-
TGTGCCAGCAGGGAGGGACAGTACTACGAGCAGTACTTC
CASREGQYYEQYF
>TRBV4-1|few|TRBJ1-5|-
TGCGCCAGCAGCCAGGGAGCAGGGGCCGGGGGACTTAGCAATCAGCCCCAGCATTTT
CASSQGAGAGGLSNQPQHF
>TRBV19|-|TRBJ2-2|TRBD2
TGTGCCAGTGGGACTAGCGGGAGGGCCGGGGAGCTGTTTTTT
CASGTSGRAGELFF
>TRBV6-1|few|TRBJ2-1|TRBD2
TGTGCCAGCAGTGTTAGAACTAGCGGGAGCATTGAGCAGTTCTTC
CASSVRTSGSIEQFF
>TRBV15|-|TRBJ2-7|-
TGTGCCACCAGCAGAGTCCCCGGCGAGCAGTACTTC
CATSRVPGEQYF
>TRBV4-2|many|TRBJ2-3|-
TGTGCCAGCAGCCAAACGACTATCGGCACAGATACGCAGTATTTT
CASSQTTIGTDTQYF
>TRBV27|few|TRBJ2-7|TRBD2
TGTGCCAGCCGAAGTCTTTCGAGCGGGAGCTACGAGCAGTACTTC
CASRSLSSGSYEQYF
>TRBV6-2/TRBV6-3|many|TRBJ1-1|-
TGTGCCAGCAGTTACAGGTCCGGGGGCACTGAAGCTTTCTTT
CASSYRSGGTEAFF
>TRBV6-6|-|TRBJ2-3|-
TGTGCCAGCAGTAACCAACGCTCGGGGCGGAGCGGTCGCACAGATACGCAGTATTTT
CASSNQRSGRSGRTDTQYF
>TRBV3-1|many|TRBJ2-1|TRBD2
TGTGCCAGCAGCCAAGGACCCGGGACTAGCGGGATTAATGAGCAGTTCTTC
CASSQGPGTSGINEQFF
>TRBV29-1|many|TRBJ2-3|TRBD2
TGCAGCGCCAGAAGCAGCGGGAGGAGGGGAGATACGCAGTATTTT
CSARSSGRRGDTQYF
>TRBV2|few|TRBJ1-1|-
TGTGCCAGCAGTGAGTGGGGGGCTGAAGCTTTCTTT
CASSEWGAEAFF
>TRBV6-8|-|TRBJ2-7|-
TGTGCCAGCAGTTACAGTTTTGAGGGGGATTCCTACGAGCAGTACTTC
CASSYSFEGDSYEQYF
>TRBV27|many|TRBJ1-6|-
TGTGCCAGCAGTTTATGGGCCCTAAATTCACCCCTCCACTTT
CASSLWALNSPLHF
>TRBV28|many|TRBJ1-1|-
TGTGCCAGCACCATAGGGGATGAAGCTTTCTTT
CASTIGDEAFF
>TRBV28|few|TRBJ1-5|-
TGTGCCAGCAGTTTGGTCGCCCAGCCCCAGCATTTT
CASSLVAQPQHF
>TRBV7-9|-|TRBJ2-1|-
TGTGCCAGCAGCCCCGGGGGGCCGCAGTTCTTC
CASSPGGPQFF
>TRBV7-2|few|TRBJ2-2|-
TGTGCCAGCAGCCCCCAACAGTACGGGGAGCTGTTTTTT
CASSPQQYGELFF
>TRBV2|-|TRBJ2-7|-
TGTGCCAGCAGCGAAAGGTCCACTACCTACGAGCAGTACTTC
CASSERSTTYEQYF
>TRBV28|medium-sized|TRBJ2-6|-
TGTGCCAGCGAGACCTCACAGGGCGCTGGGGCCAACGTCCTGACTTTC
CASETSQGAGANVLTF
>TRBV20-1|many|TRBJ2-3|-
TGCAGTGCTAGAGATGGAAGGGGCCGGTATTTT
CSARDGRGRYF
>TRBV9|-|TRBJ2-3|-
TGTGCCAGCAGCGTAGGAGAGGGGAGTCTAAACACAGATACGCAGTATTTT
CASSVGEGSLNTDTQYF
>TRBV28|-|TRBJ1-6|-
TGTGCCAGCAGTTTATGGGCATCTTATAATTCACCCCTCCACTTT
CASSLWASYNSPLHF
>TRBV28|few|TRBJ2-1|-
TGTGCCAGCAGTTTATCCAGGGGAGAGCAGTTCTTC
CASSLSRGEQFF
>TRBV9|medium-sized|TRBJ1-4|TRBD1
TGTGCCAGCAGCTCCAGGACAGGGAATGAAAAACTGTTTTTT
CASSSRTGNEKLFF
>TRBV29-1|-|TRBJ2-3|-
TGCAGCGCAGAGCCCGGGGGCGAGCCCACAGATACGCAGTATTTT
CSAEPGGEPTDTQYF
>TRBV12-3/TRBV12-4|many|TRBJ2-1|TRBD2
TGTGCCAGCAGTTCCGGTTCTAGCGGCTCCTACAATGAGCAGTTCTTC
CASSSGSSGSYNEQFF
>TRBV5-1|-|TRBJ2-7|-
TGCGCCAGCAGCTTCCTTCGCCCCGATTACGAGCAGTACTTC
CASSFLRPDYEQYF
>TRBV20-1|-|TRBJ2-1|TRBD2
TGCAGTGCCGGAAGTCGGACTAGCCCATACAATGAGCAGTTCTTC
CSAGSRTSPYNEQFF
>TRBV5-1|many|TRBJ1-1|-
TGCGCCAGCAGCTTTTCAGGGGACACTGAAGCTTTCTTT
CASSFSGDTEAFF
>TRBV19|-|TRBJ2-1|TRBD2
TGTGCCAGTAGTAGAGGACTAGCGGGAGAAAATGAGCAGTTCTTC
CASSRGLAGENEQFF
>TRBV3-1|-|TRBJ2-7|TRBD2
TGTGCCAGCAGCCGATCTTTTACTGGACTAGCGGGAGCCCACGAGCAGTACTTC
CASSRSFTGLAGAHEQYF
>TRBV6-5|many|TRBJ2-5|TRBD1
TGTGCCAGCAGTTACTCAAGGGGGCGCGGGGAGACCCAGTACTTC
CASSYSRGRGETQYF
>TRBV3-1|-|TRBJ1-1|-
TGTGCCAGCAGTTCCGGGACTATGAACACTGAAGCTTTCTTT
CASSSGTMNTEAFF
>TRBV15|many|TRBJ2-7|TRBD1
TGTGCCACCAGCAGGGGCGGACAGGGCGGCGAGCAGTACTTC
CATSRGGQGGEQYF
>TRBV28|many|TRBJ2-1|-
TGTGCCAGCAGTCCCCCTTTCAATGAGCAGTTCTTC
CASSPPFNEQFF
>TRBV20-1|-|TRBJ1-1|-
TGCAGTGCCCAACAGTCGTTCAGTGGGGGAACTGAAGCTTTCTTT
CSAQQSFSGGTEAFF
>TRBV4-1|few|TRBJ1-6|-
TGCGCCAGCAGCCAAGAACCCCGTTATTCACCCCTCCACTTT
CASSQEPRYSPLHF
>TRBV20-1|many|TRBJ2-7|TRBD1
TGCAGTGCTAGGGACAGGTACTCCTACGAGCAGTACTTC
CSARDRYSYEQYF
>TRBV12-5|many|TRBJ2-7|-
TGTGCTAGCTGGCCGGGGGCCGGGGAGCAGTACTTC
CASWPGAGEQYF
>TRBV11-2|few|TRBJ2-4|-
TGTGCCAGCAGCTTAGAAGTCCAGGGGAACATTCAGTACTTC
CASSLEVQGNIQYF
>TRBV6-5|-|TRBJ1-5|-
TGTGCCAGCGGCAGGGACGGCAATCAGCCCCAGCATTTT
CASGRDGNQPQHF
>TRBV20-1|many|TRBJ2-7|-
TGCAGTGCCAAAGGATACCGGGACTACGAGCAGTACTTC
CSAKGYRDYEQYF
>TRBV14|-|TRBJ1-3|-
TGTGCCAGCGGAGACGGAAACTCTGAAAACACCATATATTTT
CASGDGNSENTIYF
>TRBV19|many|TRBJ2-2|TRBD2
TGTGCCAGTTGCCTGGGACTAGCGGGAGGCACCGGGGAGCTGTTTTTT
CASCLGLAGGTGELFF